The present T cell receptor beta chain was sequenced within a study of read filtering for tumor transcriptome and immune sequencing. Study context: About 8 patients were R-ISS I, 16 were R-ISS II, roughly 7 were R-ISS III. Whole-transcriptome libraries were prepared after DNase treatment. RNA-seq yielded only roughly 75 to 1,300 TCR reads, IR-seq about 3.5 to 10.27 million. The study, taken as a whole, reports: In IR-seq, single-read clonotypes were roughly 80% of clonotypes but 3% to 3.5% of reads.

Molecular barcoded adaptors covering alpha/delta and beta/gamma chains were used on around 370 ng RNA. TCRdb fed the reads into MiXCR, producing one record per CDR3 protein. The profile shows 50,000 or so distinct CDR3 sequences, approximately 18% of them singletons. Ten or more counts support this clonotype. Its antigen remains unidentified. CDR1 is DFQATT and CDR2 is SNEGSKA in the germline V gene (reference sequence). V lost 5 bases and J lost 7, with 15 bases in between. The CDR3 spans 13 residues. The TCR was taken from a donor at least 40 years old with multiple myeloma. The sequencing sample was made of a population of CD138-negative cells sorted from bone marrow. The chain joins TRBV20-1 to TRBJ2-1; weak D call: TRBD2 (6 bases). The CDR3 nucleotides read TGCAGTGCTCCCGGGAGCCTTAGGAATGAGCAGTTCTTC. This gives the protein CSAPGSLRNEQFF.